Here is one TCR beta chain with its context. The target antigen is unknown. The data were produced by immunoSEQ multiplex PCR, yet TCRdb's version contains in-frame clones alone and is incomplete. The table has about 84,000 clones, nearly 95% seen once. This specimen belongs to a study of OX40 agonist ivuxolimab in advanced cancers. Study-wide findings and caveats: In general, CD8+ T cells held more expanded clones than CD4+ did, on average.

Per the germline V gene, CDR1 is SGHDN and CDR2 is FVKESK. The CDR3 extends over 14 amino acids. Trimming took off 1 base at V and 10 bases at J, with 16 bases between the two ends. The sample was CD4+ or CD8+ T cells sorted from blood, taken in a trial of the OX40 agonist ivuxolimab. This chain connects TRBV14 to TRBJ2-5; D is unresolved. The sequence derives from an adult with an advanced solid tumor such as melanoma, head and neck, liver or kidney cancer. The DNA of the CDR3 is TGTGCCAGCAGCCAAGTTAATAGGGTTTGGAGCCAGTACTTC. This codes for CASSQVNRVWSQYF.